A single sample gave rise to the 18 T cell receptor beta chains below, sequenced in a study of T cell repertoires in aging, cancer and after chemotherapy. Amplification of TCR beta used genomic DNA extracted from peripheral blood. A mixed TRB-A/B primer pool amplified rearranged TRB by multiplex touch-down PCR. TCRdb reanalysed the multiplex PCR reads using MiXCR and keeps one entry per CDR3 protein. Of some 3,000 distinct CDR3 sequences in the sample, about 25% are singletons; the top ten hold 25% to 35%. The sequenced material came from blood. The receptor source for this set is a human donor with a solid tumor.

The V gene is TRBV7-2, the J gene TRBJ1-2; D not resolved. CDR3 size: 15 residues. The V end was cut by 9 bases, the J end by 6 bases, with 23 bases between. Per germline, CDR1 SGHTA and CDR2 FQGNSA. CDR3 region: CASTLAHGGRNGYTF. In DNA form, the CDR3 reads TGTGCCAGTACCCTAGCCCACGGTGGGAGAAATGGCTACACCTTC.

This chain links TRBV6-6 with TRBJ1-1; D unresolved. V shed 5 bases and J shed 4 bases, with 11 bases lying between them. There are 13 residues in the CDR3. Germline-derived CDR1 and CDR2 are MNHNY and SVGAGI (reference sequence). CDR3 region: CASSPDIFTEAFF. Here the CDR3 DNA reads TGTGCCAGCAGTCCTGACATCTTCACTGAAGCTTTCTTT.

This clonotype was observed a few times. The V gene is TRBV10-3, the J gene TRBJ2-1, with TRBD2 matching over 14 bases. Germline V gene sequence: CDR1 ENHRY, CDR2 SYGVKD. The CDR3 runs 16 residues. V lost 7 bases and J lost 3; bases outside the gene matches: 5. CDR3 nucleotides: TGTGCCATCACCGGGACTAGCGGGGGAGGCTACAATGAGCAGTTCTTC. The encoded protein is CAITGTSGGGYNEQFF.

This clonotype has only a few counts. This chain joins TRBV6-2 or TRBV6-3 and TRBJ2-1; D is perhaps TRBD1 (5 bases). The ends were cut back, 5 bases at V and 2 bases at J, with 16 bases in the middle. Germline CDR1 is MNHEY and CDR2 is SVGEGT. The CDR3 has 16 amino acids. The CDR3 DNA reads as TGTGCCAGCAGTGATCAAGGGGCAGGCCCCTACAATGAGCAGTTCTTC. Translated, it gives CASSDQGAGPYNEQFF.

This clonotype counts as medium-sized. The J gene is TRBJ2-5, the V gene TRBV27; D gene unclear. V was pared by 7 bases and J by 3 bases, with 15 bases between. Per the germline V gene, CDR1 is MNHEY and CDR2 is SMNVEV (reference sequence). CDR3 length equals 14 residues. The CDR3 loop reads CASNDLGDKETQYF. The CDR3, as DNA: TGTGCCAGCAACGATCTAGGAGACAAAGAGACCCAGTACTTC.

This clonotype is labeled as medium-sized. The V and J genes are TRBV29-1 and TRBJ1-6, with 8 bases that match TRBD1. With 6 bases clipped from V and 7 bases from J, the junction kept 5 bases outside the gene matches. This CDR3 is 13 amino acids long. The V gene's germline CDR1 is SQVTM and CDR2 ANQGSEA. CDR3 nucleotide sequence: TGCAGCGTCCGCCGGGACAGGAATTCACCCCTCCACTTT. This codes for CSVRRDRNSPLHF.

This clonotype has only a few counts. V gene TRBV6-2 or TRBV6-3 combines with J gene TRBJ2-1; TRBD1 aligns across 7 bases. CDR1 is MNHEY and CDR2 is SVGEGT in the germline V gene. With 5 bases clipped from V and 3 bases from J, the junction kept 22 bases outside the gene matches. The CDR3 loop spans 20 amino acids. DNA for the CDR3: TGTGCCAGCAGTACGACAGGGACGCTCAACACACAAGCCATCTACAATGAGCAGTTCTTC. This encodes CASSTTGTLNTQAIYNEQFF.

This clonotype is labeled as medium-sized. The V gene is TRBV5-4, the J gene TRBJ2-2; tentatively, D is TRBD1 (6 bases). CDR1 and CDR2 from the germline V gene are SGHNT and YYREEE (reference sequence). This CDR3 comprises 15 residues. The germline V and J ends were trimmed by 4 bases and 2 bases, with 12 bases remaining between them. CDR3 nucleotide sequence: TGTGCCAGCAGCCCCGGGACACGTAACACCGGGGAGCTGTTTTTT. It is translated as CASSPGTRNTGELFF.

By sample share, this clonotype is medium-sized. The DNA of the CDR3 is TGTGCCAGCTCACCACCGAGCAGGGAACTCTACAATGAGCAGTTCTTC. Encoded protein: CASSPPSRELYNEQFF. The chain couples TRBV18 to TRBJ2-1, with D possibly matching TRBD1 (5 bases). V gave up 0 bases and J gave up 3 bases, with 12 bases separating them. This CDR3 has 16 amino acids. Germline CDR1 is KGHSH and CDR2 is LQKENI.

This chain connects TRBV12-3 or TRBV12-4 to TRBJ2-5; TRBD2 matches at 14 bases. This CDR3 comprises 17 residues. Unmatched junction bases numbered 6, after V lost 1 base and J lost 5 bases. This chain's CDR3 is CASSLGLAGGWGETQYF. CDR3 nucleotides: TGTGCCAGCAGTTTAGGACTAGCGGGAGGGTGGGGCGAGACCCAGTACTTC.

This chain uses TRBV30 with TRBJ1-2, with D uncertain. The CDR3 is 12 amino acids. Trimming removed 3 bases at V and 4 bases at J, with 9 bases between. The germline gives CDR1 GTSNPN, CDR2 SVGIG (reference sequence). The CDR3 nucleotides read TGTGCCTGGAGAGGCCTTTCCTATGGCTACACCTTC. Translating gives CAWRGLSYGYTF.

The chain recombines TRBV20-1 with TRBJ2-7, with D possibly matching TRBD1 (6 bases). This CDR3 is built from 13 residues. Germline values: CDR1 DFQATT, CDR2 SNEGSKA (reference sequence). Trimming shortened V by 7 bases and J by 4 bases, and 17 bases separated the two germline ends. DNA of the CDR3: TGCAGTGGTCTCCCACTGGACAGATACGAGCAGTACTTC. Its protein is CSGLPLDRYEQYF.

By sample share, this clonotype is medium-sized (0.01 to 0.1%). CDR3 bases: TGTGCCAGCAGCTCCCGGCCGGGAGCGCCAGATACGCAGTATTTT. As protein: CASSSRPGAPDTQYF. The chain combines TRBV13 with TRBJ2-3, with D maybe TRBD2 (6 bases). From germline, CDR1 is PRHDT and CDR2 FYEKMQ (reference sequence). The CDR3 length is 15 residues. The ends were cut back, 4 bases at V and 4 bases at J, with 15 bases in the middle.

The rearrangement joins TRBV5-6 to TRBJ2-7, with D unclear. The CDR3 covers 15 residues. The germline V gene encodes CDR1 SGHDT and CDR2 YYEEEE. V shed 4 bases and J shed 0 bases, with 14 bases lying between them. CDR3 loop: CASSQLHWSSYEQYF. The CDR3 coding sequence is TGTGCCAGCAGCCAACTACACTGGAGCTCCTACGAGCAGTACTTC.

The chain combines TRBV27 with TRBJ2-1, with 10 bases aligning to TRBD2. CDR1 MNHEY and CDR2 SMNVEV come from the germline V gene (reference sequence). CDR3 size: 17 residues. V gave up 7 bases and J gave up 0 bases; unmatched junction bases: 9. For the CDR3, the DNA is TGTGCCAGCACGTCTAGCGGGAGTGGGGCCTCCTACAATGAGCAGTTCTTC. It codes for CASTSSGSGASYNEQFF.

This chain's CDR3 is CASSTPDGGQGGNEKLFF. The CDR3 DNA reads TGTGCCAGCAGCACACCCGACGGAGGACAGGGGGGTAATGAAAAACTGTTTTTT. The chain is built from TRBV28 and TRBJ1-4, with 10 nucleotides matching TRBD1. CDR1 is MDHEN, CDR2 SYDVKM, per germline. The V segment lost 6 bases and the J segment 4 bases; nucleotides outside the gene matches: 14. This CDR3 comprises 18 residues.

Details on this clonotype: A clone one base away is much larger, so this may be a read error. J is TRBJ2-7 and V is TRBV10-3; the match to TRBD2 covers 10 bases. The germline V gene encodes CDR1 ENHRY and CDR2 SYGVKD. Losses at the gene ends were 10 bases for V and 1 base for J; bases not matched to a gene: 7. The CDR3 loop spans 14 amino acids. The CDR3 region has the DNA TGTGCCAGCCGTCTGACTAGCGGGTCCTACGAGCAGTACGTC. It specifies CASRLTSGSYEQYV.

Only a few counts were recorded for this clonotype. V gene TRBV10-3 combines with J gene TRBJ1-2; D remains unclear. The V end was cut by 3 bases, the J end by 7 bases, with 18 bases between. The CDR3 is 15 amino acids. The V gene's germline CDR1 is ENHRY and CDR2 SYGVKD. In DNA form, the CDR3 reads TGTGCCATCAGTGACTCGGCCGGGCCTGCTGTTGGCTACACCTTC. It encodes CAISDSAGPAVGYTF.